These T cell receptor beta chains were read from a single sample in a study of Graves' ophthalmopathy and Graves' hyperthyroidism. Using its own MiXCR run on the multiplex PCR reads, TCRdb lists one record per CDR3 protein. The repertoire includes roughly 400,000 distinct CDR3 sequences, approximately 18% of them detected once, and 2.4% sits in the top ten. The sample taken for sequencing was peripheral blood. The receptor source for this set is an adult woman with stable Graves' hyperthyroidism. Both conserved end residues are part of each CDR3. A D gene is named only where the DNA matches it firmly. A clone size is listed for some rows: how often the clone was seen (once, few, many), or a class if it is expanded.

j_call d_call v_call clone_size cdr3_nt cdr3_aa
TRBJ2-7 NA TRBV20-1 NA TGCAGTGCTAGAGATCGTTTCGGCGTACGAACCTACGAGCAGTACTTC CSARDRFGVRTYEQYF
TRBJ2-2 TRBD1 TRBV6-1 NA TGTGCCAGCGTCCTGACAGGGGACACCGGGGAGCTGTTTTTT CASVLTGDTGELFF
TRBJ2-5 TRBD1 TRBV28 many TGTGCCAGCAGTTTATACCCCGGGACAGTAGAACTAATCCAAGAGACCCAGTACTTC CASSLYPGTVELIQETQYF
TRBJ2-7 TRBD2 TRBV27 many TGTGCCAGCCTGGCTAGCGGGAGTCACGAGCAGTACTTC CASLASGSHEQYF
TRBJ2-7 TRBD2 TRBV20-1 many TGCAGTGCTGGCTCGGGCTCAGCGGGAGGGAGCTCCTACGAGCAGTACTTC CSAGSGSAGGSSYEQYF
TRBJ1-1 NA TRBV19 NA TGTGCCAGCCTACAGGGAGCGAACACTGAAGCTTTCTTT CASLQGANTEAFF
TRBJ2-7 TRBD2 TRBV20-1 many TGCAGTGCTAGAGATCTCCGCCTAGCGGGAGGGTTCTACGAGCAGTACTTC CSARDLRLAGGFYEQYF
TRBJ2-7 NA TRBV28 NA TGTGCCAGCAGTTTACGACAGACGTCCTACGAGCAGTACTTC CASSLRQTSYEQYF
TRBJ2-7 TRBD2 TRBV11-2 few TGTGCCAGCAGCTCTCGATCCCTTAGCGGGGCGGCCTACGAGCAGTACTTC CASSSRSLSGAAYEQYF
TRBJ1-5 NA TRBV10-3 many TGTGCCATCAGGGGGACGGAGAATCAGCCCCAGCATTTT CAIRGTENQPQHF
TRBJ2-5 NA TRBV7-9 many TGTGCCAGCAGCTTAGGTGGGGTCCGAGAGACCCAGTACTTC CASSLGGVRETQYF
TRBJ2-5 NA TRBV5-1 many TGCGCCAGCAGCTTCGACAGGCCATCCAGGGAGACCCAGTACTTC CASSFDRPSRETQYF
TRBJ2-7 TRBD1 TRBV28 many TGTGCCAGCAGTTTTAGAACCAAGCTCACAGGGGTCGAGCAGTACTTC CASSFRTKLTGVEQYF
TRBJ1-1 NA TRBV25-1 many TGTGCCAGCAGTCTACCGGGACAACTAAAATATTGGCGGATGAACACTGAAGCTTTCTTT CASSLPGQLKYWRMNTEAFF
TRBJ1-1 NA TRBV18 NA TGTGCCAGCTCACCAGCGGAAGGGGGAGGTTATACTGAAGCTTTCTTT CASSPAEGGGYTEAFF
TRBJ1-6 NA TRBV6-1 few TGTGCCAGCAGGTGGTCGGGTGGGGAGTCACCCCTCCACTTT CASRWSGGESPLHF
TRBJ1-1 NA TRBV28 NA TGTGCCAGTAGGACGGTATTCTTGAAAGCTCTCTTT CASRTVFLKALF
TRBJ2-7 TRBD2 TRBV12-3/TRBV12-4 many TGTGCCAGCAGTATCCGGACTAGCAAGCGCGAGCAGTACTTC CASSIRTSKREQYF
TRBJ2-5 NA TRBV7-2 many TGTGCCAGCACCGAATACGGAGGACAGAGGGAGACCCAGTACTTC CASTEYGGQRETQYF
TRBJ2-5 TRBD1 TRBV7-6 many TGTGCCAGCAGCCGAGGACAGGGTGGAGAGACCCAGTACTTC CASSRGQGGETQYF
TRBJ1-1 NA TRBV28 many TGTGCCAGCATTCCGAACCAGGCGGCGCTGGACACTGAAGCTTTCTTT CASIPNQAALDTEAFF
TRBJ2-2 TRBD2 TRBV2 NA TGTGCCAGCAGCGGGACTAGGACCGGGGAGCTGTTTTTT CASSGTRTGELFF
TRBJ2-5 NA TRBV28 many TGTGCCACCTACCAAGAGACCCAGTACTTC CATYQETQYF
TRBJ2-5 TRBD1 TRBV20-1 many TGCAGTGCTAGGGCCGGGACAGAAGATATGGGGAAGACCCAGTACTTC CSARAGTEDMGKTQYF
TRBJ2-7 TRBD1 TRBV4-2 many TGTGCCAGCGGAAAAACAGGGGGGGAGCAGTACTTC CASGKTGGEQYF
TRBJ1-2 NA TRBV27 many TGTGCCAGCAGTATTCAATTTGGGGGGGCCGACTATGGCTACACCTTC CASSIQFGGADYGYTF
TRBJ1-2 NA TRBV12-3/TRBV12-4 many TGTGCCAGCAGCCCCACAGGGTACGGCTACACCTTC CASSPTGYGYTF
TRBJ2-7 TRBD2 TRBV10-1 NA TGCGCCAGCAGTGATAGCCTAGCGGGAGACTACGAGCAGTACTTC CASSDSLAGDYEQYF
TRBJ1-1 NA TRBV29-1 NA TGCAGCGCCGGGGTTATGAACACTGAAGCTTTCTTT CSAGVMNTEAFF
TRBJ1-2 NA TRBV30 few TGTGCCTGGAGTGTTCAAGGGTTCTATGGCTACACCTTC CAWSVQGFYGYTF
TRBJ2-5 NA TRBV5-1 many TGCGCCAGCAGCTTGGGTCCCGATGGAGGAGGGGAGACCCAGTACTTC CASSLGPDGGGETQYF